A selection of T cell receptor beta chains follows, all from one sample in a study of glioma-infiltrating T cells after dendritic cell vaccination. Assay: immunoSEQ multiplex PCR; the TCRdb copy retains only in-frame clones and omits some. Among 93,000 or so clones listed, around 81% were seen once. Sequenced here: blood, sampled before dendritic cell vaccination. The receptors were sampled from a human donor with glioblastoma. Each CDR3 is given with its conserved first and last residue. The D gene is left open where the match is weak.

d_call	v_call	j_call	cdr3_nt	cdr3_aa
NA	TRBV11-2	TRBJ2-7	TGTGCCAGCAGCTTAGGGTCCGGTTCCTACGAGCAGTACTTC	CASSLGSGSYEQYF
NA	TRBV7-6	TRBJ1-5	TGTGCCAGCAGCTTAGGGGGAGGCAATCAGCCCCAGCATTTT	CASSLGGGNQPQHF
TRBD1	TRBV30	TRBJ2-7	TGTGCCTGGAGTCGGAGTTGGGGACAGCCCTACGAGCAGTACTTC	CAWSRSWGQPYEQYF
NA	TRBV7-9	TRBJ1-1	TGTGCCAGCAGCTTAATCACAGAGAATGAAGCTTTCTTT	CASSLITENEAFF
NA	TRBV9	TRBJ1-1	TGTGCCAGCAGCCCTCCGGGGGGGTCTGCGGCTTTCTTT	CASSPPGGSAAFF
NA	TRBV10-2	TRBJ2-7	TGCGCCAGCAGGGGGGGGGCAGAAACCACCTACGAGCAGTACTTC	CASRGGAETTYEQYF
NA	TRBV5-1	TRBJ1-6	TGCGCCAGCAGCGGCAGGGTGGGTTCACCCCTCCACTTT	CASSGRVGSPLHF
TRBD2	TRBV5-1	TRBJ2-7	TGCGCCAGCAGCTTAAGTAGCGGGGGGAGCGAGCAGTACTTC	CASSLSSGGSEQYF
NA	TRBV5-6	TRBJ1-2	TGTGCCAGCAGCTTGGGTGGGGCCAATGGCTACACCTTC	CASSLGGANGYTF
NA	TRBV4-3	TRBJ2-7	TGCGCCAGCAGCCAAGTCCGGGGTAGATTCTACGAGCAGTACTTC	CASSQVRGRFYEQYF
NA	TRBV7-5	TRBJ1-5	TGTGCCAGAAGCTTACCAGGGGACCATAGCAATCAGCCCCAGCATTTT	CARSLPGDHSNQPQHF